This T cell receptor (beta chain) derives from a study of graft-versus-host responses after intestinal transplantation. Overall study: Transplants were multivisceral, liver-intestinal, or isolated intestinal.

With respect to this clone: The antigen is not known.

Clones were read by immunoSEQ multiplex PCR, and TCRdb kept only the in-frame ones, dropping some. The sample includes 50,000 to 80,000 clones, roughly 90% of them seen just once. Regarding the study as a whole: GvH clones appeared in recipient marrow, some first in ileum or blood. Early HvG declines after transplant were associated with peak circulating GvH clone levels. Within allografts, high graft-versus-host to host-versus-graft clonal ratios were seen among patients with graft-donor T cell macrochimerism.

This CDR3 is built from 16 residues. Germline V gives CDR1 SGHTA, CDR2 FQGTGA. V lost 2 bases, J lost 1 base, and 6 bases stayed unmatched. The sample in question was unstimulated CD8+ T cells sorted from spleen or lymph node cells, obtained before transplant. This sequence was found in a human donor who was the organ donor for an intestinal transplant. The chain joins TRBV7-3 to TRBJ2-7, with TRBD2 matching over 9 bases. The CDR3 sequence: CASSLEGLAGSYEQYF. The CDR3 DNA reads as TGTGCCAGCAGCTTAGAGGGACTAGCAGGTTCCTACGAGCAGTACTTC.